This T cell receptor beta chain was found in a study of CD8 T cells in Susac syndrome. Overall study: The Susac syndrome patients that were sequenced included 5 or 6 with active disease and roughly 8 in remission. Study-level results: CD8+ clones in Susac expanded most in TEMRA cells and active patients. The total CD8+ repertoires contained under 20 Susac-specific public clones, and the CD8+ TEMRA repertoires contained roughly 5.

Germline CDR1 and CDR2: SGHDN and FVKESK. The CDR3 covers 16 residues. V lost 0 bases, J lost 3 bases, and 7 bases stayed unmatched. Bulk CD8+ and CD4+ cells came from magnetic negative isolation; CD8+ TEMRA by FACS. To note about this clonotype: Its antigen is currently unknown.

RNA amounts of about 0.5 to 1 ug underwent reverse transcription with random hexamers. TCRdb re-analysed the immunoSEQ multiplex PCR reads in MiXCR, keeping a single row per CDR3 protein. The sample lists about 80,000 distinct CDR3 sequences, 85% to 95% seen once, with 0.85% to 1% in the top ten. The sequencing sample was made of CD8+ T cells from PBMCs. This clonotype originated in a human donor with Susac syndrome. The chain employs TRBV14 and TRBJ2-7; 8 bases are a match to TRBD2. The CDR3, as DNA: TGTGCCAGCAGCCAAGAGGTAGGGCTAGCGGGCTACGAGCAGTACTTC. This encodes CASSQEVGLAGYEQYF.